Presented here are 2 T cell receptor beta chains from one specimen sequenced in a study of response to subunit inactivated influenza vaccine. TCRdb redid the calling of the RT-PCR reads with MiXCR, one entry per CDR3 protein. The profile shows about 780,000 distinct CDR3 sequences, around 18% of them singletons. Sequencing used PBMCs from blood, obtained around 5 days after vaccination. The receptors come from a man between 45 and 60 years old who received an inactivated influenza vaccine.

This chain links TRBV7-9 with TRBJ1-1, with TRBD1 matching 10 bases. Trimming at V came to 5 bases and at J to 1 base, leaving 7 bases not matched to a gene. The CDR3 covers 16 residues. CDR1 is SEHNR and CDR2 is FQNEAQ in the germline V gene (reference sequence). The CDR3 nucleotides read TGTGCCAGCAGCCTCGACAGGGGGCAGGGGAACACTGAAGCTTTCTTT. Protein: CASSLDRGQGNTEAFF.

This clonotype was observed many times. The chain has TRBV4-1 and TRBJ2-7; TRBD1 matches at 8 bases. The CDR3 covers 17 residues. After removal of 0 bases from V and 2 bases from J, the junction contained 9 bases not matched to a gene. Germline CDR1 MGHRA, CDR2 YSYEKL. The CDR3 nucleotides read TGCGCCAGCAGCCAAGATTACTCCGGGACAGGCCCCTACGAGCAGTACTTC. Its protein is CASSQDYSGTGPYEQYF.